The 27 T cell receptor beta chains in this list originate from one sample, sequenced in a study of shared clonotypes between healthy human individuals. Sequenced by immunoSEQ multiplex PCR; TCRdb stores in-frame clones only, minus some. The top ten clones hold around 1.5% of a sample with about 1 million clones, about 74% of them seen once. The sample comprised memory CD4+ T cells sorted from blood. Subset specified: CD45RA-negative fraction. The source of these receptors is a man between 18 and 35 years old in good health.

This clone has just a few counts. The rearrangement joins TRBV5-5 to TRBJ2-5; D gene ambiguous. In germline, CDR1 is SGHKS, CDR2 YYEKEE (reference sequence). CDR3 size: 11 residues. V gave up 2 bases and J gave up 9 bases, with 8 bases separating them. CDR3 bases: TGTGCCAGCAGCTTTAGGGCATCCCAGTACTTC. Translation gives CASSFRASQYF.

The gene calls are TRBV28 and TRBJ1-2, with 9 bases lining up with TRBD1. Germline trimming cut 3 bases from V and 7 bases from J; bases unmatched to any gene: 9. This CDR3 spans 15 amino acids. The germline V gene has CDR1 MDHEN and CDR2 SYDVKM. DNA for the CDR3: TGTGCCAGCAGTTTCCGTTTCGACAGGGGGGCTGGCTACACCTTC. Translated: CASSFRFDRGAGYTF.

This clone was observed a handful of times. The V and J genes are TRBV5-1 and TRBJ2-7; a weak D match, TRBD2 (5 bases). This CDR3 comprises 14 residues. With 0 bases removed from V and 3 bases from J, the gap between germline ends came to 10 bases. Per the germline V gene, CDR1 is SGHRS and CDR2 is YFSETQ. This chain's CDR3 is CASSLGPGNYEQYF. In DNA form, the CDR3 reads TGCGCCAGCAGCTTGGGGCCCGGGAACTACGAGCAGTACTTC.

This clone was found many times. Other nucleotide sequences in the sample specify the same CDR3. The V call is TRBV25-1, the J call TRBJ1-2; no firm D call. The CDR3 loop spans 12 amino acids. The ends were cut back, 3 bases at V and 2 bases at J, with 4 bases in the middle. Germline values: CDR1 MGHDK, CDR2 SYGVNS. The CDR3 here is CASSDSNYGYTF. Written as DNA, the CDR3 is TGTGCCAGCAGTGATTCGAACTATGGCTACACCTTC.

In DNA, the CDR3 is TGTGCCTGGGGACCCCGCGGCCCCCGTGGTGAGCAGTTCTTC. This codes for CAWGPRGPRGEQFF. The genes are TRBV30 and TRBJ2-1; unclear D gene. V was shortened by 5 bases and J by 9 bases, with 20 bases between the two germline ends. CDR1 and CDR2 (germline): GTSNPN, SVGIG (reference sequence). The CDR3 is made up of 14 amino acids.

The chain is built from TRBV4-1 and TRBJ2-2, with D perhaps matching TRBD1 or TRBD2 (5 bases each). V dropped 6 bases and J dropped 7 bases, with 15 bases sitting between them. Germline V gene sequence: CDR1 MGHRA, CDR2 YSYEKL. This CDR3 region has 14 residues. CDR3 coding DNA: TGCGCCAGCAGAGTAGGGACGACGTACGGGGAGCTGTTTTTT. Amino acid sequence: CASRVGTTYGELFF.

The genes are TRBV28 and TRBJ1-5, with TRBD1 identical over 7 bases. This CDR3 has 17 residues. The germline gives CDR1 MDHEN, CDR2 SYDVKM. Losses at the gene ends were 6 bases for V and 0 bases for J; bases not matched to a gene: 11. CDR3 protein: CASRKQGSAYSNQPQHF. DNA of the CDR3: TGTGCCAGCAGGAAACAGGGGAGCGCCTATAGCAATCAGCCCCAGCATTTT.

This clone was seen only a few times. Other DNA sequences within the sample encode an identical CDR3. V and J are TRBV28 and TRBJ1-5; D call uncertain. The germline V and J ends were trimmed by 5 bases and 3 bases, with 5 bases remaining between them. Germline V gene lookup returns CDR1 MDHEN and CDR2 SYDVKM. This CDR3 has 12 residues. This CDR3 is CASSLLNQPQHF. The CDR3, as DNA: TGTGCCAGCAGTCTGCTCAATCAGCCCCAGCATTTT.

This clone appeared once. The rearrangement links TRBV30 to TRBJ1-4; tentatively, D is TRBD1 (5 bases). Trimming pared 0 bases from V and 0 bases from J, leaving 8 bases between. From germline, CDR1 is GTSNPN and CDR2 SVGIG (reference sequence). The CDR3 spans 15 residues. CDR3 sequence (DNA): TGTGCCTGGAGTGTAGTGACAGCAACTAATGAAAAACTGTTTTTT. Its translation: CAWSVVTATNEKLFF.

The chain recombines TRBV7-9 with TRBJ2-7; 10 positions agree with TRBD2. Germline CDR1 SEHNR, CDR2 FQNEAQ (reference sequence). V trimming: 6 bases; J trimming: 5 bases; junction bases outside the gene matches: 7. The CDR3 is 14 residues long. This CDR3 is CASSSSGRAHEQYF. DNA for the CDR3: TGTGCCAGCAGTTCCAGCGGGAGGGCCCACGAGCAGTACTTC.

The rearrangement links TRBV29-1 to TRBJ1-1, with 9 positions matching TRBD1. V shed 6 bases, J shed 4 bases, and the junction held 3 bases outside the gene matches. CDR3 size: 12 residues. The germline V gene encodes CDR1 SQVTM and CDR2 ANQGSEA. CDR3 amino acids: CSVETGGTEAFF. The CDR3, as DNA: TGCAGCGTCGAGACAGGGGGCACTGAAGCTTTCTTT.

V gene TRBV4-1 combines with J gene TRBJ2-1; TRBD1 matches at 9 bases. Looked up from germline, CDR1 is MGHRA and CDR2 is YSYEKL. This CDR3 comprises 16 residues. Trimming took 4 bases from V and 4 from J; bases not matched to a gene: 8. The CDR3 region is CASSLRRTGEYNEQFF. DNA for the CDR3: TGCGCCAGCAGCCTTAGGAGGACAGGGGAATACAATGAGCAGTTCTTC.

There are a few counts of this clone. The chain links TRBV25-1 to TRBJ1-4, with 9 bases aligning to TRBD1. The CDR3 has 15 residues. The V segment lost 10 bases and the J segment 8 bases; nucleotides outside the gene matches: 14. CDR1 MGHDK and CDR2 SYGVNS come from the germline V gene. The CDR3 sequence: CATQKPGQGIEKLFF. The CDR3, as DNA: TGTGCCACCCAAAAACCGGGACAGGGTATCGAAAAACTGTTTTTT.

The chain links TRBV5-5 to TRBJ1-4, with TRBD1 identical over 7 bases. Looked up from germline, CDR1 is SGHKS and CDR2 is YYEKEE (reference sequence). Trimming removed 0 bases from V and 3 bases from J; junction bases left unmatched: 8. CDR3 length: 17 amino acids. CDR3 protein: CASSLGGITGANEKLFF. The CDR3, as DNA: TGTGCCAGCAGCTTGGGGGGAATCACAGGGGCTAATGAAAAACTGTTTTTT.

This CDR3 reads CASSHPGVRTGELFF. The CDR3 nucleotides are TGCGCCAGCAGCCACCCGGGGGTGAGGACCGGGGAGCTGTTTTTT. The chain links TRBV4-3 to TRBJ2-2; D is perhaps TRBD2 (6 bases). CDR1 is LGHNA, CDR2 YSLEER, per germline. The V end was cut by 3 bases, the J end by 5 bases, with 13 bases between. The CDR3 is 15 amino acids.

V is TRBV18 and J is TRBJ2-7, with D perhaps matching TRBD2 (5 bases). This CDR3 has 14 residues. Trimming took 2 bases from V and 2 from J, leaving 10 bases between them. Germline V CDR1 and CDR2: KGHSH, LQKENI. The CDR3 region is CASSPDPGTYEQYF. CDR3 DNA: TGTGCCAGCTCACCAGACCCGGGGACCTACGAGCAGTACTTC.

The genes are TRBV5-1 and TRBJ2-2, with 8 bases that match TRBD2. This CDR3 has 17 residues. Per germline, CDR1 SGHRS and CDR2 YFSETQ. V trimming: 6 bases; J trimming: 1 base; junction bases outside the gene matches: 11. The DNA for the CDR3 is TGCGCCAGCACCTTAGCCCATCTAGCGGGGAACACCGGGGAGCTGTTTTTT. It is translated as CASTLAHLAGNTGELFF.

The J gene is TRBJ1-1, the V gene TRBV5-6; D unclear. V lost 4 bases and J 7 bases, leaving 14 bases between the germline ends. Germline V lookup: CDR1 SGHDT, CDR2 YYEEEE. The CDR3 spans 13 residues. The CDR3 DNA is TGTGCCAGCAGCGCCAACACGCCGGGTGAAGCTTTCTTT. Translation gives CASSANTPGEAFF.

This chain uses TRBV25-1 with TRBJ2-1, with D uncertain. Trimming took 7 bases from V and 7 from J, leaving 14 bases between them. The length of the CDR3 is 13 residues. CDR1 and CDR2 (germline): MGHDK, SYGVNS. The chain's CDR3 is CASTGGAGNEQFF. Written as DNA, the CDR3 is TGTGCCAGCACGGGTGGTGCCGGGAATGAGCAGTTCTTC.

A single count supports this clone. V and J are TRBV30 and TRBJ1-3; D is uncertain. CDR1 GTSNPN and CDR2 SVGIG come from the germline V gene (reference sequence). V gave up 1 base and J gave up 1 base, with 8 bases separating them. The CDR3 is 14 residues long. CDR3 protein: CAWSGVASGNTIYF. The CDR3 DNA is TGTGCCTGGAGTGGTGTAGCTTCTGGAAACACCATATATTTT.

The chain's CDR3 is CASSPPQIETQYF. For the CDR3, the DNA is TGTGCCAGCTCACCGCCGCAAATAGAGACCCAGTACTTC. The chain joins TRBV18 to TRBJ2-5, with unresolved D. Germline V gives CDR1 KGHSH, CDR2 LQKENI. This CDR3 has 13 amino acids. The V and J ends lost 3 bases and 4 bases respectively, with 9 bases between them.

Many counts were recorded for this clone. The V gene is TRBV18, the J gene TRBJ2-3; TRBD1 matches at 8 bases. CDR3 length equals 13 residues. Germline loops: CDR1 KGHSH, CDR2 LQKENI. The V gene end was trimmed by 4 bases and the J gene end by 6 bases; junction bases not matched to a gene: 3. CDR3 sequence reads: CASSLPGGDTQYF. CDR3 bases: TGTGCCAGCTCACTCCCAGGGGGCGATACGCAGTATTTT. Full variable domain (missing parts from reference TRBV18 and TRBJ2-3): NAGVMQNPRHLVRRRGQEARLRCSPMKGHSHVYWYRQLPEEGLKFMVYLQKENIIDESGMPKERFSAEFPKEGPSILRIQQVVRGDSAAYFCASSLPGGDTQYFGPGTRLTVL.

The CDR3 region is CASHVSGNTGELFF. In DNA, the CDR3 is TGTGCCTCCCATGTTAGCGGGAACACCGGGGAGCTGTTTTTT. This rearrangement joins TRBV6-1 to TRBJ2-2; D may be TRBD2 (6 bases). Germline V gene sequence: CDR1 MNHNS, CDR2 SASEGT. V lost 11 bases and J lost 1, with 14 bases in between. This CDR3 has 14 residues.

The genes are TRBV28 and TRBJ2-7; TRBD2 matches 9 bases. V lost 6 bases to trimming and J lost 0 bases; unmatched junction nucleotides: 18. The CDR3 is 19 amino acids. In germline, CDR1 is MDHEN, CDR2 SYDVKM. This chain's CDR3 is CASSSPLAGYPQSSYEQYF. DNA of the CDR3: TGTGCCAGCAGCTCTCCACTAGCGGGTTATCCCCAGAGCTCCTACGAGCAGTACTTC.

A few counts support this clone. V and J are TRBV19 and TRBJ1-1, with no clear D. CDR1 and CDR2 (germline): LNHDA, SQIVND (reference sequence). This CDR3 spans 13 amino acids. V was shortened by 6 bases and J by 1 base, with 9 bases between the two germline ends. CDR3 region: CASSSTRNTEAFF. CDR3 DNA: TGTGCCAGTAGCTCCACTCGGAACACTGAAGCTTTCTTT. The full variable domain, completed using reference TRBV19 and TRBJ1-1, is DGGITQSPKYLFRKEGQNVTLSCEQNLNHDAMYWYRQDPGQGLRLIYYSQIVNDFQKGDIAEGYSVSREKKESFPLTVTSAQKNPTAFYLCASSSTRNTEAFFGQGTRLTVV.

Remarks on this clone: A much larger clone differs from this one at a single base, so this may be a read error. The same CDR3 is also encoded by other DNA sequences in this sample. The J gene is TRBJ1-2, the V gene TRBV18, with D tentatively TRBD1 (5 bases). The CDR3 sequence is 13 residues long. CDR1 and CDR2 from the germline V gene are KGHSH and LQKENI. V shed 3 bases and J shed 2 bases, with 7 bases lying between them. The CDR3 loop is CASSPDRNYGYTF. The CDR3 coding sequence is TGTGCCAGCTCACCCGACAGAAACTATGGCTACACCTTC.

V gene TRBV30 combines with J gene TRBJ2-1; D perhaps matches TRBD1 (5 bases). Trimming left V 2 bases short and J 7 bases short, with 15 bases between. The length of the CDR3 is 14 residues. CDR1 GTSNPN and CDR2 SVGIG come from the germline V gene (reference sequence). The CDR3 spells CAWSQGSTDNEQFF. The CDR3 DNA reads as TGTGCCTGGAGTCAGGGCTCCACCGATAATGAGCAGTTCTTC.